Sequencing of this T cell receptor (beta chain) was carried out in a study of PD-L1 blockade in urothelial cancer. Across the whole study: Median T cell yield from blood was fewer than 150,000.

The ends were cut back, 3 bases at V and 2 bases at J, with 7 bases in the middle. The germline CDR1 and CDR2 sequences are ENHRY and SYGVKD. The CDR3 spans 13 residues. Study outcomes and limitations: For durable-benefit patients, tumor-associated blood clones expanded more at 3 weeks.

The sample holds a few counts of this clone. Antigen: not known. Profiled with immunoSEQ multiplex PCR; TCRdb holds only in-frame clones, not every one. The table lists approximately 32,000 clones, about 79% of them singletons. The specimen was PBMCs, collected around atezolizumab (anti-PD-L1) treatment. The chain has TRBV10-3 and TRBJ1-1; D is unclear. The TCR sequence derives from a man in his sixties with urothelial cancer. The CDR3 is CAISEQSNTEAFF. In DNA form, the CDR3 reads TGTGCCATCAGTGAACAGAGCAACACTGAAGCTTTCTTT.